This TCR beta chain was documented in a study of long-term antiretroviral therapy in people with HIV. The libraries were made with immunoSEQ v3.0 at survey level. The protocol was immunoSEQ multiplex PCR, while the TCRdb copy is restricted to in-frame clones and leaves out a portion. The sample lists over 9,000 clones; over 75% were seen once. The CDR3 is made up of 15 amino acids. Germline lookup yields CDR1 SGDLS and CDR2 YYNGEE. The V segment lost 0 bases and the J segment 3 bases; nucleotides outside the gene matches: 6. This sample comprised unsorted PBMCs, obtained 0.4 years before starting antiretroviral therapy. The clonotype was recovered from a man under 40 with HIV. This sequence joins TRBV9 and TRBJ2-7; 7 bases are a match to TRBD2. The CDR3: CASSVDSGLFYEQYF. CDR3 bases: TGTGCCAGCAGCGTAGATTCGGGACTATTCTACGAGCAGTACTTC.